Presented here are 22 T cell receptor beta chains from one specimen sequenced in a study of Graves' ophthalmopathy and Graves' hyperthyroidism (dated by TCRdb to the late 2010s). Sequencing took place on an Illumina HiSeq 2000. For repertoire sequencing, the TCR beta CDR3 regions were amplified from RNA transcripts. A first-round RT-PCR used HTBI primers with the Qiagen OneStep RT-PCR kit, followed by a second-round multiplex PCR, size selection and purification. Clones were called with MiXCR by TCRdb after fastp trimmed the public reads at Q25, and only in-frame beta chains were retained. Every distinct CDR3 protein forms one entry, paired with its most common genes and DNA. This sample gives some 360,000 distinct CDR3 sequences in total; about a sixth of them show up just once. The ten largest clones take up around 2.4% of the sample. Specimen: peripheral blood. These receptors came from an adult woman with stable Graves' hyperthyroidism.

This clonotype was detected ten times or more. V gene TRBV7-8 combines with J gene TRBJ2-5, with D unclear. Deletions cut 0 bases from V and 2 bases from J, with 10 bases between. In germline, CDR1 is SGHVS, CDR2 FQNEAQ. This CDR3 is 15 amino acids long. In DNA form, the CDR3 reads TGTGCCAGCAGCTTAGCGCATCCGAGACAAGAGACCCAGTACTTC. Protein: CASSLAHPRQETQYF.

This clonotype occurred many times. The chain recombines TRBV12-3 or TRBV12-4 with TRBJ2-7, with 10 bases matching TRBD2. The CDR3 covers 13 residues. Trimming at V came to 6 bases and at J to 6 bases, leaving 5 bases not matched to a gene. The CDR3 DNA reads TGTGCCAGCAGAGGGACTAGCGAGCTCGAGCAGTACTTC. It yields the protein CASRGTSELEQYF.

This clonotype was observed at least ten times. This chain joins TRBV10-3 and TRBJ2-5, with a tentative D call TRBD1 (5 bases). V gave up 2 bases and J gave up 1 base, with 11 bases separating them. From germline, CDR1 is ENHRY and CDR2 SYGVKD. The CDR3 covers 15 residues. The CDR3 nucleotides read TGTGCCATCAGTGAGAGGGTTCAGGGCCAAGAGACCCAGTACTTC. Translating it yields CAISERVQGQETQYF.

J is TRBJ2-5 and V is TRBV6-2 or TRBV6-3; 10 nucleotides agree with TRBD1. Germline assignment: CDR1 MNHEY and CDR2 SVGEGT. This CDR3 has 18 residues. V lost 2 bases and J lost 4; bases outside the gene matches: 13. DNA of the CDR3: TGTGCCAGCAGTTACGGTCATCCGGGACAGGGGCCCGGAGAGACCCAGTACTTC. This sequence encodes CASSYGHPGQGPGETQYF.

The table lists this clonotype with a few counts. The gene calls are TRBV4-1 and TRBJ2-2, with D possibly TRBD2 on 6 matching bases. The CDR3 runs to 17 residues. V lost 1 base, J lost 4 bases, and 16 bases lay in between. The germline V gene has CDR1 MGHRA and CDR2 YSYEKL. In DNA form, the CDR3 reads TGCGCCAGCAGCCAAGTTGGGAGGAGAGGGGCCACCGGGGAGCTGTTTTTT. Protein product: CASSQVGRRGATGELFF.

In the case of this clonotype: Since a much larger clone is just one base distant, this may be a read error. Since no conserved phenylalanine or tryptophan closes the CDR3, a read error is the likely cause. CDR3 in DNA: TGTGCCAGCAGCTTAGGGGGGGGAGGGCCGGTCTACGAGCAGTACTTA. This codes for CASSLGGGGPVYEQYL. The chain carries TRBV13 and TRBJ2-7; the match to TRBD2 covers 7 bases. CDR3 size: 16 residues. The germline CDR1 and CDR2 sequences are PRHDT and FYEKMQ (reference sequence). Trimming removed 0 bases from V and 3 bases from J; junction bases left unmatched: 8.

This clonotype was detected ten times or more. The CDR3: CASSPPTGEETQYF. As DNA, the CDR3 is TGTGCCAGCAGCCCACCGACAGGGGAAGAGACCCAGTACTTC. The V gene is TRBV7-3, the J gene TRBJ2-5; TRBD1 aligns across 8 bases. CDR1 is SGHTA and CDR2 is FQGTGA in the germline V gene. This CDR3 has 14 amino acids. With 5 bases clipped from V and 3 bases from J, the junction kept 5 bases outside the gene matches.

This clonotype occurred many times. The V gene is TRBV7-3, the J gene TRBJ2-2; no reliable D call. The CDR3 consists of 13 residues. V lost 2 bases to trimming and J lost 6 bases, with 7 bases between them. Germline V CDR1 and CDR2: SGHTA, FQGTGA. The CDR3 sequence: CASSLVGSGELFF. CDR3 bases: TGTGCCAGCAGCTTAGTCGGCTCCGGGGAGCTGTTTTTT.

This chain joins TRBV7-2 and TRBJ2-7; tentatively, D is TRBD2 (5 bases). The CDR3 loop spans 13 amino acids. CDR1 and CDR2 (germline): SGHTA, FQGNSA. Trimming took off 5 bases at V and 5 bases at J, with 13 bases between the two ends. The CDR3 reads CASSRRSSDEQYF. The DNA of the CDR3 is TGTGCCAGCAGCCGGAGGAGTTCCGACGAGCAGTACTTC.

This clonotype has at least ten counts. The gene calls are TRBV20-1 and TRBJ2-7, with 10 bases aligning to TRBD1. Per the germline V gene, CDR1 is DFQATT and CDR2 is SNEGSKA (reference sequence). V lost 6 bases, J lost 6 bases, and 11 bases stayed unmatched. The CDR3 is 14 residues long. CDR3 loop: CSARRQGAPSEQYF. DNA of the CDR3: TGCAGTGCAAGACGACAGGGGGCTCCGAGCGAGCAGTACTTC.

The CDR3 DNA reads as TGTGCCACCAGCATACCGGGGCGGGGGGTCACTGAAGCTTTCTTT. Its translation is CATSIPGRGVTEAFF. The chain couples TRBV15 to TRBJ1-1; D is perhaps TRBD1 (5 bases). Between the trimmed V and J ends, which lost 4 bases and 4 bases, there was a span of 16 bases. There are 15 residues in the CDR3. Germline-derived CDR1 and CDR2 are LNHNV and YYDKDF (reference sequence).

CDR3 nucleotides: TGTGCCACCCGTAGTGACAGGCTCTACGAGCAGTACTTC. Its protein product is CATRSDRLYEQYF. The chain employs TRBV28 and TRBJ2-7; perhaps TRBD1 as D (6 bases). The V and J ends lost 10 bases and 3 bases respectively, with 16 bases between them. The CDR3 is 13 amino acids. The germline V gene has CDR1 MDHEN and CDR2 SYDVKM.

This clonotype was seen repeatedly, ten times or more. The chain joins TRBV20-1 to TRBJ2-4; D is unresolved. Germline CDR1 reads DFQATT; CDR2 reads SNEGSKA (reference sequence). CDR3 length equals 13 residues. CDR3 sequence reads: CSVQDGAKNIQYF. Here the CDR3 DNA reads TGCAGCGTGCAGGACGGGGCCAAAAACATTCAGTACTTC.

This clonotype came up many times. V is TRBV9 and J is TRBJ2-7; no clear D gene. The V gene's germline CDR1 is SGDLS and CDR2 YYNGEE. V was trimmed by 4 bases and J by 9 bases, leaving 17 bases between them. The CDR3 contains 13 residues. The CDR3 region is CASSPTPERGQYF. CDR3 nucleotide sequence: TGTGCCAGCAGCCCGACACCGGAAAGAGGGCAGTACTTC.

This clonotype was detected ten times or more. V and J are TRBV28 and TRBJ1-5; no firm D call. Germline lookup yields CDR1 MDHEN and CDR2 SYDVKM. CDR3 size: 12 residues. Trimming stripped 6 bases from V and 9 bases from J, with 12 bases between. The CDR3 loop reads CASRIPLSPQHF. DNA of the CDR3: TGTGCCAGCAGGATCCCCCTTTCGCCCCAGCATTTT.

This clonotype was found many times. The chain joins TRBV28 to TRBJ2-5; possibly TRBD2 for D (5 bases). In germline, CDR1 is MDHEN, CDR2 SYDVKM. This CDR3 is 13 amino acids long. Trimming cost V 7 bases and J 2 bases, with 11 bases left between them. CDR3 DNA sequence: TGTGCCAGCACCCCGGAGGTTCAAGAGACCCAGTACTTC. Protein product: CASTPEVQETQYF.

At least ten counts were recorded for this clonotype. This chain connects TRBV5-1 to TRBJ1-1; the match to TRBD1 covers 7 bases. The CDR3 has 15 residues. The germline gives CDR1 SGHRS, CDR2 YFSETQ. V dropped 0 bases and J dropped 2; count of bases not matched to a gene: 4. CDR3 residues: CASSLVAGGNTEAFF. CDR3 bases: TGCGCCAGCAGCTTGGTCGCAGGGGGTAACACTGAAGCTTTCTTT. The full variable domain, its missing parts supplied by reference TRBV5-1 and TRBJ1-1, is KAGVTQTPRYLIKTRGQQVTLSCSPISGHRSVSWYQQTPGQGLQFLFEYFSETQRNKGNFPGRFSGRQFSNSRSEMNVSTLELGDSALYLCASSLVAGGNTEAFFGQGTRLTVV.

This clonotype is a singleton in its sample. V and J are TRBV15 and TRBJ1-2, with TRBD1 as a possible D gene (6 bases). The CDR3 spans 16 residues. Trimming cost V 0 bases and J 8 bases, with 19 bases left between them. Germline values: CDR1 LNHNV, CDR2 YYDKDF (reference sequence). CDR3 DNA: TGTGCCACCAGCAGAGATGTGGGGCTGACGGGGGGCGGCTACACCTTC. Its translation is CATSRDVGLTGGGYTF.

The CDR3 here is CASSVWTEAFF. The CDR3 region has the DNA TGTGCCAGCAGCGTGTGGACTGAAGCTTTCTTT. V usage is TRBV7-2 and J usage is TRBJ1-1; D is unclear. Germline lookup yields CDR1 SGHTA and CDR2 FQGNSA. The CDR3 covers 11 residues. V was cut by 5 bases and J by 5 bases, with 6 bases left in between.

This clonotype was recorded at least ten times. A read error is possible here, since a much larger clone lies one base away. The chain recombines TRBV12-3 or TRBV12-4 with TRBJ1-2; D is unclear. The length of the CDR3 is 13 residues. The CDR3 DNA follows: TGTGCCAGCAGTTTTCTGTCAGGCAATGGCTACGCCTTC. Its protein is CASSFLSGNGYAF.

The J gene is TRBJ1-1, the V gene TRBV6-1; possibly TRBD1 for D (6 bases). Trimming took 6 bases from V and 0 from J, leaving 14 bases between them. The CDR3 loop spans 15 amino acids. CDR1 is MNHNS, CDR2 SASEGT, per germline. The CDR3 sequence: CASSEQGQLNTEAFF. The CDR3 bases are TGTGCCAGCAGCGAACAAGGACAGCTGAACACTGAAGCTTTCTTT.

This clonotype appeared once. As DNA, the CDR3 is TGTGCCAGCAGCGTAGCAGCCCTGGGGGTGACCCAGTACTTC. Amino acid sequence: CASSVAALGVTQYF. The chain uses TRBV9 and TRBJ2-5, with D tentatively TRBD1 or TRBD2 (5 bases each). V was pared by 0 bases and J by 7 bases, with 13 bases between. Germline V gene lookup returns CDR1 SGDLS and CDR2 YYNGEE. The CDR3 consists of 14 residues.